A single TCR beta chain is shown here with its context. The antigen it binds to is not known. The record has no base qualities; no much larger clone is one base away. Inclusive of the bounding cysteine and phenylalanine, the CDR3 is 16 residues long. This entry keeps only the CDR3 DNA: 48 bases, framed from base 1. This specimen comes from a study of shared clonotypes between healthy human individuals (dated by TCRdb to about 2020). The study in broad terms: A few men and a couple of women, aged 18 to 49 years, made up the cohort. Per donor, three plates each were used for CD4 naive and CD4 memory, two for CD8 naive, and one for CD8 memory. Between about 0.8 and 8.9 billion PBMCs per donor were obtained by leukapheresis. To increase sequencing depth and limit assay-specific biases, different laboratories used diverse techniques to prepare libraries and sequence TCR repertoires. To estimate repertoire size and how much clonotype sharing occurs between individuals, the study deeply sequenced the blood TCR repertoires of five healthy adults.

Study-wide conclusions, independent of this receptor: When a handful of donors were compared, the shared fraction of clonotypes was about 5% for naive CD4, 3% to 4% for naive CD8, more than 2% for memory CD4, and under 0.5% for memory CD8. Pairwise subsampling indicated that sequencing depth was expected to affect the degree of clonotype sharing among donors. Naive subsets generally had larger estimated clonotype richness than memory subsets. Compared with non-shared clonotypes, the clonotypes found in all four sorted-subset donors had higher generation probabilities. Sampling was limited to blood, and TCR repertoires in tissue likely differ from TCR repertoires in blood. Because the study included a small number of donors, the genetic and exposure-history diversity represented was limited. Incomplete sequencing was indicated by rarefaction of sorted-subset datasets, despite the large sequencing depth.

Using the deep immunoSEQ assay, TCR CDR3 regions were amplified from genomic DNA by multiplex PCR. Extracted genomic DNA from each cell subset was spread evenly across all wells of several immunoSEQ 96-well plates, with each plate serving as a replicate. For sorted subsets, each replicate PCR was loaded with 200 to 250 ng genomic DNA, equivalent to 30,000 or so T cell genomes. The purified libraries were quantified using a Qubit 3.0 fluorometer, sized with a Bioanalyzer 2100, and then quantified again using the KAPA Library Quantification kit. Every immunoSEQ 96-well plate was sequenced on a dedicated single-read 150-cycle Illumina NextSeq 550 flow cell. The study's own analysis went as follows. The immunoSEQ output contained only junctional sequences without quality scores, so filtering could not match that applied to full-length reads. Sequences were annotated with PyIR, a Python wrapper for IgBLAST v1.9, and V/J genes and CDR3 were assigned using IMGT germline references. Reads were filtered out if the reads had weak V/J assignments (E-value above 1e-6), no CDR3, stop codons, out-of-frame junctions, or ambiguous translated residues. A V3J clonotype was defined by an identical inferred V gene, J gene, and CDR3 amino acid sequence. To compute the percentage overlap between repertoires, the number of shared unique clonotypes was divided by the size of the smaller repertoire. Richness of each repertoire was evaluated using RTK rarefaction, the Chao1 estimator, and Recon v2.1 estimates of unobserved clonotypes. OLGA was used to compute generation probabilities for all TCRbeta clonotypes that the gDNA method yielded from a few donors. The clones in this table, taken by TCRdb from immuneACCESS, are in-frame only. Not every clone is retained; where verified, under half of the shortfall comes from an unresolved V gene, and the cause of the rest is unknown. The D gene and trimming were derived from the DNA, and the V and J assignments and clone size from that table. Recorded for this sample are 2 million to 2.5 million clones; over 85% of them occurred a single time. Jointly, the top ten make up 1.1% of the sample.

CD8 naive samples were obtained by positive selection for CCR7 among CD45RO-negative cells, yielding a CD45RA+CCR7+ population from which TemRA cells were excluded. Healthy HIV-negative adults with no recently reported acute infections or vaccinations were included as donors. All donors were Caucasian adults living in Nashville, Tennessee, USA. Blood was collected by leukapheresis, and PBMCs were isolated by Ficoll-Histopaque density gradient centrifugation and then cryopreserved in liquid nitrogen vapor phase. Analytical flow cytometry was used to check the purity and quantity of every magnetically sorted T cell population. Each sorted fraction had its genomic DNA isolated and then quantified by UV absorbance on a Nanodrop 2000c.

The receptor was isolated from a young man in good health. Material for sequencing was naive CD8+ T cells sorted from blood. The cell subset or site label of this sample denotes: CD45RA+CCR7+. The receptor chain draws on TRBV12-1 and TRBJ1-2. TRBV12-1 is listed as a pseudogene. The nucleotides are TGTGCCAGCAGCTATCTTCGGGGAGGGGGATACTATGGCTACACCTTC. It is translated as CASSYLRGGGYYGYTF.